These T cell receptor beta chains were read from a single sample in a study of T cells in narcolepsy. Measured with immunoSEQ multiplex PCR; TCRdb has only the in-frame clones, and not every one. Of about 30,000 clones listed, roughly four fifths are singletons. The sample taken for sequencing was CD45RA- memory CD4+ T cells from PBMCs. Receptor source: a human donor with narcolepsy. Both conserved end residues are part of each CDR3. The order of the fields is clone size, V gene, D gene, J gene, CDR3 DNA, CDR3 protein. D genes are given only for firm matches. The size entry is marked missing in some rows and otherwise reads once, few, many or a size class.

abundance: NA
v_gene: TRBV30
d_gene: NA
j_gene: TRBJ1-1
CDR3nt: TGTGCCTGGAGGACCAGCAGGGGAACTGAAGCTTTCTTT
CDR3aa: CAWRTSRGTEAFF

abundance: NA
v_gene: TRBV15
d_gene: NA
j_gene: TRBJ2-1
CDR3nt: TGTGCCACCAGCACCGGGACGTCCTACAATGAGCAGTTCTTC
CDR3aa: CATSTGTSYNEQFF

abundance: NA
v_gene: TRBV6-1
d_gene: TRBD2
j_gene: TRBJ2-3
CDR3nt: TGTGCCAGCAGTGCAACTAGCGGGGGAGGAGATACGCAGTATTTT
CDR3aa: CASSATSGGGDTQYF

abundance: once
v_gene: TRBV28
d_gene: NA
j_gene: TRBJ2-3
CDR3nt: TGTGCCAGCAGTCTCACAGATACGCAGTATTTT
CDR3aa: CASSLTDTQYF

abundance: NA
v_gene: TRBV28
d_gene: TRBD1
j_gene: TRBJ2-5
CDR3nt: TGTGCCAGCGCAACAGGGGGCGCCCAAGAGACCCAGTACTTC
CDR3aa: CASATGGAQETQYF

abundance: NA
v_gene: TRBV11-2
d_gene: NA
j_gene: TRBJ2-7
CDR3nt: TGTGCCAGCAGCTCCCGGGGGCGCGGAGGCTACGAGCAGTACTTC
CDR3aa: CASSSRGRGGYEQYF

abundance: NA
v_gene: TRBV6-5
d_gene: NA
j_gene: TRBJ1-1
CDR3nt: TGTGCCAGCAGTTACTTACCGGGACGGGAAGCTTTCTTT
CDR3aa: CASSYLPGREAFF

abundance: NA
v_gene: TRBV18
d_gene: NA
j_gene: TRBJ1-2
CDR3nt: TGTGCCAGCTCACCAGACTCTAACTATGGCTACACCTTC
CDR3aa: CASSPDSNYGYTF

abundance: NA
v_gene: TRBV27
d_gene: NA
j_gene: TRBJ2-6
CDR3nt: TGTGCCAGCAGTTCTGGGGCGACCTTGGCTGGGGCCAACGTCCTGACTTTC
CDR3aa: CASSSGATLAGANVLTF

abundance: NA
v_gene: TRBV5-1
d_gene: NA
j_gene: TRBJ1-1
CDR3nt: TGCGCCAGCAGCTCTAGTGGACATAACACTGAAGCTTTCTTT
CDR3aa: CASSSSGHNTEAFF

abundance: once
v_gene: TRBV29-1
d_gene: TRBD1
j_gene: TRBJ2-7
CDR3nt: TGCAGCGTTTTGACAGGGGAAAGCCTGTACGAGCAGTACTTC
CDR3aa: CSVLTGESLYEQYF

abundance: NA
v_gene: TRBV18
d_gene: NA
j_gene: TRBJ1-5
CDR3nt: TGTGCCAGCTCACCAGGGTTGAATCAGCCCCAGCATTTT
CDR3aa: CASSPGLNQPQHF

abundance: NA
v_gene: TRBV7-9
d_gene: TRBD1
j_gene: TRBJ1-4
CDR3nt: TGTGCCAGCAGCTTAGATGGGACAGAGAATGAAAAACTGTTTTTT
CDR3aa: CASSLDGTENEKLFF

abundance: NA
v_gene: TRBV7-9
d_gene: TRBD2
j_gene: TRBJ2-2
CDR3nt: TGTGCCAGCAGCTTAAGGACTAGCGGGGGGAACACCGGGGAGCTGTTTTTT
CDR3aa: CASSLRTSGGNTGELFF

abundance: NA
v_gene: TRBV19
d_gene: NA
j_gene: TRBJ2-2
CDR3nt: TGTGCCAGTAGTATAGGGGGCACCGGGGAGCTGTTTTTT
CDR3aa: CASSIGGTGELFF

abundance: NA
v_gene: TRBV6-5
d_gene: TRBD1
j_gene: TRBJ1-1
CDR3nt: TGTGCCAGCAGATCACCGACAGGGGGGAACACTGAAGCTTTCTTT
CDR3aa: CASRSPTGGNTEAFF

abundance: NA
v_gene: TRBV5-1
d_gene: TRBD1
j_gene: TRBJ1-1
CDR3nt: TGCGCCAGCAGCTTACAGGGGTTAGGTGACACTGAAGCTTTCTTT
CDR3aa: CASSLQGLGDTEAFF

abundance: NA
v_gene: TRBV18
d_gene: TRBD2
j_gene: TRBJ2-1
CDR3nt: TGTGCCAGCTCACCACTCCGACTAGCGGGGAGTAATGAGCAGTTCTTC
CDR3aa: CASSPLRLAGSNEQFF

abundance: few
v_gene: TRBV18
d_gene: NA
j_gene: TRBJ1-1
CDR3nt: TGTGCCAGCTCACAACTCCCACAAGACAGCAGGGGCACTGAAGCTTTCTTT
CDR3aa: CASSQLPQDSRGTEAFF

abundance: NA
v_gene: TRBV11-2
d_gene: TRBD2
j_gene: TRBJ2-5
CDR3nt: TGTGCCAGCAGCTTAGATCCCAGCGGGGGGGCTGTTCGAGAGACCCAGTACTTC
CDR3aa: CASSLDPSGGAVRETQYF

abundance: NA
v_gene: TRBV4-1
d_gene: TRBD2
j_gene: TRBJ2-2
CDR3nt: TGCGCCAGCAGCCGGACTAGCGGGAGCACCGGGGAGCTGTTTTTT
CDR3aa: CASSRTSGSTGELFF

abundance: NA
v_gene: TRBV19
d_gene: TRBD1
j_gene: TRBJ2-6
CDR3nt: TGTGCCAGTACCTCCAGGGGGCTGGTAGTTGGGGCCAACGTCCTGACTTTC
CDR3aa: CASTSRGLVVGANVLTF

abundance: NA
v_gene: TRBV6-5
d_gene: TRBD1
j_gene: TRBJ1-1
CDR3nt: TGTGCCAGCAGGGACAGGGTAGGGAACACTGAAGCTTTCTTT
CDR3aa: CASRDRVGNTEAFF

abundance: NA
v_gene: TRBV30
d_gene: NA
j_gene: TRBJ1-6
CDR3nt: TGTGCCTGGAGATCGAGTTATAATTCACCCCTCCACTTT
CDR3aa: CAWRSSYNSPLHF

abundance: NA
v_gene: TRBV6-1
d_gene: NA
j_gene: TRBJ1-2
CDR3nt: TGTGCCAGCATCCCAACTGGGAGGGCCGGCTACACCTTC
CDR3aa: CASIPTGRAGYTF

abundance: NA
v_gene: TRBV29-1
d_gene: NA
j_gene: TRBJ2-1
CDR3nt: TGCAGCTCTCACAGGGGGGGATCCTACAATGAGCAGTTCTTC
CDR3aa: CSSHRGGSYNEQFF

abundance: NA
v_gene: TRBV4-2
d_gene: NA
j_gene: TRBJ2-7
CDR3nt: TGTGCCAGCAGCCAAGGGAAAAGTTCCTACGAGCAGTACTTC
CDR3aa: CASSQGKSSYEQYF

abundance: NA
v_gene: TRBV30
d_gene: TRBD2
j_gene: TRBJ2-1
CDR3nt: TGTGCCGGCCTTCGGGGGGGCCGGAATGAGCAGTTCTTC
CDR3aa: CAGLRGGRNEQFF

abundance: NA
v_gene: TRBV6-6
d_gene: NA
j_gene: TRBJ1-1
CDR3nt: TGTGCCAGCAGTCAGGCCCGGGACGCAAAAGAAGCTTTCTTT
CDR3aa: CASSQARDAKEAFF

abundance: NA
v_gene: TRBV27
d_gene: NA
j_gene: TRBJ2-7
CDR3nt: TGTGCCAGCAAATCTCGGCAGGGTAACGAGCAGTACTTC
CDR3aa: CASKSRQGNEQYF

abundance: NA
v_gene: TRBV6-1
d_gene: NA
j_gene: TRBJ1-1
CDR3nt: TGTGCCAGCAGTACGGGGTTTGACACTGAAGCTTTCTTT
CDR3aa: CASSTGFDTEAFF

abundance: NA
v_gene: TRBV25-1
d_gene: TRBD1
j_gene: TRBJ1-1
CDR3nt: TGTGCCAGCAGTGACCCTGACAGGGGGGGCACTGAAGCTTTCTTT
CDR3aa: CASSDPDRGGTEAFF

abundance: NA
v_gene: TRBV5-6
d_gene: NA
j_gene: TRBJ1-1
CDR3nt: TGTGCCAGCACCCGCGGGCCTTATAGCACTGAAGCTTTCTTT
CDR3aa: CASTRGPYSTEAFF

abundance: NA
v_gene: TRBV7-9
d_gene: NA
j_gene: TRBJ2-7
CDR3nt: TGTGCCAGCAGCATCAGGACCGAGAGCTCCTACGAGCAGTACTTC
CDR3aa: CASSIRTESSYEQYF

abundance: NA
v_gene: TRBV11-2
d_gene: TRBD1
j_gene: TRBJ2-5
CDR3nt: TGTGCCAGCAGCTTGACAGGGTGGACGCAAGAGACCCAGTACTTC
CDR3aa: CASSLTGWTQETQYF

abundance: few
v_gene: TRBV5-1
d_gene: NA
j_gene: TRBJ1-2
CDR3nt: TGCGCCAGCAGCTTGTCCAGGGAGGCTGGCTACACCTTC
CDR3aa: CASSLSREAGYTF

abundance: few
v_gene: TRBV11-3
d_gene: NA
j_gene: TRBJ2-3
CDR3nt: TGTGCCAGCAGCAACGTTGACCGGACAAGACCTAGCACAGATACGCAGTATTTT
CDR3aa: CASSNVDRTRPSTDTQYF

abundance: NA
v_gene: TRBV9
d_gene: TRBD2
j_gene: TRBJ2-2
CDR3nt: TGTGCCAGCAGCGTAGGAGTGAAGCGGGGGGGCACCGGGGAGCTGTTTTTT
CDR3aa: CASSVGVKRGGTGELFF

abundance: NA
v_gene: TRBV2
d_gene: NA
j_gene: TRBJ2-3
CDR3nt: TGTGCCAGCAGTGTCCAGGTGGTCGGCACAGATACGCAGTATTTT
CDR3aa: CASSVQVVGTDTQYF

abundance: NA
v_gene: TRBV2
d_gene: NA
j_gene: TRBJ2-3
CDR3nt: TGTGCCAGCATGGGGGACCGGACAGATACGCAGTATTTT
CDR3aa: CASMGDRTDTQYF

abundance: NA
v_gene: TRBV7-2
d_gene: NA
j_gene: TRBJ1-5
CDR3nt: TGTGCCAGCAGCTTCAGGGGCAATCAGCCCCAGCATTTT
CDR3aa: CASSFRGNQPQHF

abundance: NA
v_gene: TRBV30
d_gene: NA
j_gene: TRBJ1-2
CDR3nt: TGTGCCTGGAGTGGGTGGGTTTTCTCTAACTATGGCTACACCTTC
CDR3aa: CAWSGWVFSNYGYTF

abundance: NA
v_gene: TRBV9
d_gene: TRBD1
j_gene: TRBJ2-3
CDR3nt: TGTGCCAGCAGCCTAGCAGGGGGCGGGTTGACAGATACGCAGTATTTT
CDR3aa: CASSLAGGGLTDTQYF

abundance: NA
v_gene: TRBV11-2
d_gene: NA
j_gene: TRBJ2-1
CDR3nt: TGTGCCAGCAGCTTAGACCCGGCCTGGAAGTTCTTC
CDR3aa: CASSLDPAWKFF

abundance: NA
v_gene: TRBV7-2
d_gene: NA
j_gene: TRBJ2-3
CDR3nt: TGTGCCAGCAGCTTAGCCGGGGGCACCCAAGATACGCAGTATTTT
CDR3aa: CASSLAGGTQDTQYF

abundance: NA
v_gene: TRBV15
d_gene: NA
j_gene: TRBJ2-5
CDR3nt: TGTGCCACCAGCAGAGACCCGGGGCCTCAAGAGACCCAGTACTTC
CDR3aa: CATSRDPGPQETQYF